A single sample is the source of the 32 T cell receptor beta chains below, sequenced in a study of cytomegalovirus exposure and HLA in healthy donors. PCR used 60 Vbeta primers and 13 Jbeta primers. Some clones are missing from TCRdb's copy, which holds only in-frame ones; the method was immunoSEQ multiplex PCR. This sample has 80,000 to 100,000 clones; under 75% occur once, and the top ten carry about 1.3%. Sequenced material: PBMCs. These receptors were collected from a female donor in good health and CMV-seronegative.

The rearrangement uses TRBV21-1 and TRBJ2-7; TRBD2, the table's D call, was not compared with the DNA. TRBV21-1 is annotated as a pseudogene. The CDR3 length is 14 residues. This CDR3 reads CASSTGSKAYEQYF. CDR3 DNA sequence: TGTGCCAGCAGCACCGGTAGTAAAGCCTACGAGCAGTACTTC.

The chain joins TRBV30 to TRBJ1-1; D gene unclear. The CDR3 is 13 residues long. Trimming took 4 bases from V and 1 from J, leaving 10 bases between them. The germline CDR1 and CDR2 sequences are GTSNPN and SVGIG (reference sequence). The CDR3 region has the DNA TGTGCCTGGAAGCCTCTTTGGAACACTGAAGCTTTCTTT. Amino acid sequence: CAWKPLWNTEAFF.

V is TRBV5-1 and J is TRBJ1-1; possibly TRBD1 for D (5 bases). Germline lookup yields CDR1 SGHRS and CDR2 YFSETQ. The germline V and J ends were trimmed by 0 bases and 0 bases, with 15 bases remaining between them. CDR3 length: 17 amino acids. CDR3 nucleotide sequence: TGCGCCAGCAGCTTGGCCGGGGGGGGAACTGTGAACACTGAAGCTTTCTTT. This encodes CASSLAGGGTVNTEAFF.

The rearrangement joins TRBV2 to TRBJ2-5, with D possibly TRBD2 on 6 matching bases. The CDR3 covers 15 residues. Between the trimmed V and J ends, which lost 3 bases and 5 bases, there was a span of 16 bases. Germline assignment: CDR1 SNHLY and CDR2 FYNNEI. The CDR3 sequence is CASSEATAGRETQYF. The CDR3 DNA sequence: TGTGCCAGCAGTGAGGCGACCGCTGGGAGGGAGACCCAGTACTTC. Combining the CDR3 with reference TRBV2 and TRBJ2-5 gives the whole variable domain EPEVTQTPSHQVTQMGQEVILRCVPISNHLYFYWYRQILGQKVEFLVSFYNNEISEKSEIFDDQFSVERPDGSNFTLKIRSTKLEDSAMYFCASSEATAGRETQYFGPGTRLLVL.

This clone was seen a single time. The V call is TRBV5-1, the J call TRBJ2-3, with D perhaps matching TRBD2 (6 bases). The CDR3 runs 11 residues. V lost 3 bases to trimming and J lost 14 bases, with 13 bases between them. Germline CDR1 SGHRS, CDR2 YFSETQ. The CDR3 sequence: CASSSGLSRYF. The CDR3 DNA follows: TGCGCCAGCAGCTCGGGACTCTCCAGGTATTTT.

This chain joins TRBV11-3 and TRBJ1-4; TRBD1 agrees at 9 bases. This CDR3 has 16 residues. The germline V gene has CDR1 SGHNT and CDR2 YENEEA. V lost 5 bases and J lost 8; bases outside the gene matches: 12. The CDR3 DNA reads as TGTGCCAGCAGCACTAGACAGGGGGAACGGGCGGAAAAACTGTTTTTT. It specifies CASSTRQGERAEKLFF.

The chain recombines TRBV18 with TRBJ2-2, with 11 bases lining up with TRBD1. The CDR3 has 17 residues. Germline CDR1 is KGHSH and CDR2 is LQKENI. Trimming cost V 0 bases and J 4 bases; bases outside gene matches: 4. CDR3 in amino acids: CASSPPGQGAGTGELFF. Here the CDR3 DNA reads TGTGCCAGCTCACCACCAGGACAGGGGGCCGGCACCGGGGAGCTGTTTTTT.

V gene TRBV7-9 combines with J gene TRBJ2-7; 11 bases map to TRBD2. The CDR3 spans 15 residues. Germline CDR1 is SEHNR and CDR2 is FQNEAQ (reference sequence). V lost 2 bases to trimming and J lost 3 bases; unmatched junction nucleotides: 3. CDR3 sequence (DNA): TGTGCCAGCAGCTTAAAGGGGACTAGCGGCTACGAGCAGTACTTC. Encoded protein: CASSLKGTSGYEQYF.

CDR3 DNA sequence: TGTGCCAGCAGCGAGCTTTCAGGGAACACTGAAGCTTTCTTT. Translating gives CASSELSGNTEAFF. The V call is TRBV7-9, the J call TRBJ1-1; D gene uncertain. V dropped 5 bases and J dropped 1 base, with 11 bases sitting between them. The CDR3 is 14 amino acids. Germline loops: CDR1 SEHNR, CDR2 FQNEAQ (reference sequence).

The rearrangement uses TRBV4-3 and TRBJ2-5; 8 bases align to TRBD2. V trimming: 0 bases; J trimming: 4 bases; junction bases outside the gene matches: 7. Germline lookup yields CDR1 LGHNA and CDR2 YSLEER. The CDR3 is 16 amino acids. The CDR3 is CASSQDIGGGAETQYF. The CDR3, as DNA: TGCGCCAGCAGCCAAGATATCGGGGGGGGCGCAGAGACCCAGTACTTC.

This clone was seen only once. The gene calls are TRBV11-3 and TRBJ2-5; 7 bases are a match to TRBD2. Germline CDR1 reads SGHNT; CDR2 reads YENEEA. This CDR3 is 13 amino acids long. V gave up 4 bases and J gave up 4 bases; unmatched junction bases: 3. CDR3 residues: CASSSSGVETQYF. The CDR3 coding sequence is TGTGCCAGCAGCTCCAGCGGGGTAGAGACCCAGTACTTC.

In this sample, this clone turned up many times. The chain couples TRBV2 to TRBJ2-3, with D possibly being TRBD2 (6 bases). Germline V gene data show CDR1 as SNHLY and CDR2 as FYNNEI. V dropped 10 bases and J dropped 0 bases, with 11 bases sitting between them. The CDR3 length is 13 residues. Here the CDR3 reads CATDGGSTDTQYF. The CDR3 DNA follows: TGTGCCACCGACGGGGGTAGCACAGATACGCAGTATTTT. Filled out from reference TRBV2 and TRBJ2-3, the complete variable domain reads EPEVTQTPSHQVTQMGQEVILRCVPISNHLYFYWYRQILGQKVEFLVSFYNNEISEKSEIFDDQFSVERPDGSNFTLKIRSTKLEDSAMYFCATDGGSTDTQYFGPGTRLTVL.

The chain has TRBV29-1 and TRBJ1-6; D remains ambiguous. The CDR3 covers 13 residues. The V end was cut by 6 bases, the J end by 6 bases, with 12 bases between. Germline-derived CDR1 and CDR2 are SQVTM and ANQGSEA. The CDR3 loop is CSVLLGGNSPLHF. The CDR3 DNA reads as TGCAGCGTCCTCCTGGGAGGTAATTCACCCCTCCACTTT.

The DNA for the CDR3 is TGTGCCAGCAGCCTAGGACGGGGTTTCGGAGGCTACACCTTC. As protein: CASSLGRGFGGYTF. The rearrangement joins TRBV6-5 to TRBJ1-2; D is unclear. The CDR3 runs 14 residues. CDR1 is MNHEY and CDR2 is SVGAGI in the germline V gene. V was shortened by 6 bases and J by 8 bases, with 19 bases between the two germline ends.

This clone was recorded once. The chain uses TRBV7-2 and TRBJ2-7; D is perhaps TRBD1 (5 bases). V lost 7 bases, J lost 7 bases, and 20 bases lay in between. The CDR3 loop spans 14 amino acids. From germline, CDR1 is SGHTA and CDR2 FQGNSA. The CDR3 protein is CASTTSVGHREQYF. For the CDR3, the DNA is TGTGCCAGCACCACTTCGGTGGGGCATCGGGAGCAGTACTTC.

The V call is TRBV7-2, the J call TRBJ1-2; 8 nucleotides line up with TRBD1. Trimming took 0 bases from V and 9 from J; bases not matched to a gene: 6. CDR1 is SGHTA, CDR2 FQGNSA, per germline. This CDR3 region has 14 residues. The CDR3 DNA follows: TGTGCCAGCAGCTTAGCGGGTCAGGGGGCTAGCTACACCTTC. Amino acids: CASSLAGQGASYTF.

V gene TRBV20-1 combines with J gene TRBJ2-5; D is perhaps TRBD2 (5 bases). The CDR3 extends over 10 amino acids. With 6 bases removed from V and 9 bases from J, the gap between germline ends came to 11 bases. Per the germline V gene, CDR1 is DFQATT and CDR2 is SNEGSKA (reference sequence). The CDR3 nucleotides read TGCAGTGCCACTAAGGAGGCCCAGTACTTC. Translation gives CSATKEAQYF.

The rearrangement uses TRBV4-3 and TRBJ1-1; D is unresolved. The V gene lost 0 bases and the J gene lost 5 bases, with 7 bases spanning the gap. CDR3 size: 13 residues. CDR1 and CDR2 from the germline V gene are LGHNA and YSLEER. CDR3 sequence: CASSQDDKTEAFF. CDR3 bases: TGCGCCAGCAGCCAAGATGACAAGACTGAAGCTTTCTTT.

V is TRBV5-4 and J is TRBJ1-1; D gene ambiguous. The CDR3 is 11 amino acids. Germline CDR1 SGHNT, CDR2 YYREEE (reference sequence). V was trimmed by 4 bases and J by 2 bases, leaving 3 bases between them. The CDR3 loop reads CASSLNTEAFF. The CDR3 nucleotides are TGTGCCAGCAGCCTAAACACTGAAGCTTTCTTT.

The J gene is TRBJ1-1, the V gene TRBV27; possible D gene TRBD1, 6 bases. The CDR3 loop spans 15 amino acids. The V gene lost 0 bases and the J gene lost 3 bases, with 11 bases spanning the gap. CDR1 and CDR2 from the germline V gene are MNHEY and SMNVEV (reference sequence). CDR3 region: CASSLSPGADTEAFF. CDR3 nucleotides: TGTGCCAGCAGTTTATCGCCAGGGGCGGACACTGAAGCTTTCTTT.

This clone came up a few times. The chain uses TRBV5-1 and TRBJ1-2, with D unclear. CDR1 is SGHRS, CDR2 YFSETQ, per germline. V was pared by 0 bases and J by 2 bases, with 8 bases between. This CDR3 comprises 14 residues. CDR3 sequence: CASSLEGGNYGYTF. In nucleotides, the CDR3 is TGCGCCAGCAGCTTGGAGGGAGGGAACTATGGCTACACCTTC.

CDR3 bases: TGTGCCAGCAGCAACGGGACAGGGATCGGGAACTATGGCTACACCTTC. Its protein is CASSNGTGIGNYGYTF. V is TRBV7-9 and J is TRBJ1-2; 9 nucleotides align to TRBD1. Germline lookup yields CDR1 SEHNR and CDR2 FQNEAQ (reference sequence). The CDR3 spans 16 residues. The J segment lost 2 bases and the V segment lost 5 bases, leaving 9 bases of the junction unmatched.

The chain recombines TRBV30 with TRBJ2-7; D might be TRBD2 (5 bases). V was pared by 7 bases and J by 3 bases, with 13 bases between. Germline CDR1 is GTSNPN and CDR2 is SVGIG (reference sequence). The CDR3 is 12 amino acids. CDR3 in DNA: TGTGCCTCAACCCGAGAGGGCTACGAGCAGTACTTC. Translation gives CASTREGYEQYF.

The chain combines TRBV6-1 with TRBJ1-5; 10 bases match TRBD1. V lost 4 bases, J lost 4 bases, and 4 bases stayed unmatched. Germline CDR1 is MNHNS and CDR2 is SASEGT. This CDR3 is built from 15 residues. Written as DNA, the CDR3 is TGTGCCAGCAGTGCCGGGACAGGGGCGAATCAGCCCCAGCATTTT. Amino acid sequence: CASSAGTGANQPQHF.

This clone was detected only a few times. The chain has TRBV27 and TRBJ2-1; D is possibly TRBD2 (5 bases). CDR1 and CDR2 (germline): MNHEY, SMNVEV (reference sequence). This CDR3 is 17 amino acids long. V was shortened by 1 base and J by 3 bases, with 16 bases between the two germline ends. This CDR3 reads CASSLLRSGGYYNEQFF. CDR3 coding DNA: TGTGCCAGCAGTTTATTACGAAGCGGCGGATACTACAATGAGCAGTTCTTC.

In DNA form, the CDR3 reads TGTGCCAGCAGTTCGCTTATGTGGGACACCGACGAGCAGTACTTC. Translation gives CASSSLMWDTDEQYF. This chain uses TRBV27 with TRBJ2-7, with D possibly matching TRBD1 (6 bases). The CDR3 has 15 residues. The V gene lost 4 bases and the J gene lost 5 bases, with 18 bases spanning the gap. Germline lookup yields CDR1 MNHEY and CDR2 SMNVEV (reference sequence).

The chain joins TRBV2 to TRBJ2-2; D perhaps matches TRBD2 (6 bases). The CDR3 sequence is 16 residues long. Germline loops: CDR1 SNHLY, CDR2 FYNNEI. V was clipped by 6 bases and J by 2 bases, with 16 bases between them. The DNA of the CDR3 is TGTGCCAGCAGCCCGTGGGGAGGCCCTAACACCGGGGAGCTGTTTTTT. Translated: CASSPWGGPNTGELFF.

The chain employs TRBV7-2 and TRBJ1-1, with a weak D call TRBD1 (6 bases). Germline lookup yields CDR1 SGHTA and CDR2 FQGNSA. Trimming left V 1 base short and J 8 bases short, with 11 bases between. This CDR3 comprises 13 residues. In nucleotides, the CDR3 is TGTGCCAGCAGCTTAGTAGGGGGAGTCGAAGCTTTCTTT. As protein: CASSLVGGVEAFF. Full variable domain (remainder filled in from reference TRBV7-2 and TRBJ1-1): GAGVSQSPSNKVTEKGKDVELRCDPISGHTALYWYRQSLGQGLEFLIYFQGNSAPDKSGLPSDRFSAERTGGSVSTLTIQRTQQEDSAVYLCASSLVGGVEAFFGQGTRLTVV.

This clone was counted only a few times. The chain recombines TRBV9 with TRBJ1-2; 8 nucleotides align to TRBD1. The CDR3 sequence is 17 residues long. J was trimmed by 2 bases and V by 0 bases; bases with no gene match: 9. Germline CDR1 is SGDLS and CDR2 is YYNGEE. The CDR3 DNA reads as TGTGCCAGCAGCGTAGCGGGAAGGTGGGACAGGAACTATGGCTACACCTTC. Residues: CASSVAGRWDRNYGYTF. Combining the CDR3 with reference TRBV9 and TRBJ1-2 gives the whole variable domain DSGVTQTPKHLITATGQRVTLRCSPRSGDLSVYWYQQSLDQGLQFLIQYYNGEERAKGNILERFSAQQFPDLHSELNLSSLELGDSALYFCASSVAGRWDRNYGYTFGSGTRLTVV.

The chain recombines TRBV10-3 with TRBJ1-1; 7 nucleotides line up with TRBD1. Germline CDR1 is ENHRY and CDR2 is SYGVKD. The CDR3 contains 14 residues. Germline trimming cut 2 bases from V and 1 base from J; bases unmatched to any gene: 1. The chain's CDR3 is CAISEGDRNTEAFF. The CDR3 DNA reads TGTGCCATCAGTGAGGGGGACAGGAACACTGAAGCTTTCTTT.

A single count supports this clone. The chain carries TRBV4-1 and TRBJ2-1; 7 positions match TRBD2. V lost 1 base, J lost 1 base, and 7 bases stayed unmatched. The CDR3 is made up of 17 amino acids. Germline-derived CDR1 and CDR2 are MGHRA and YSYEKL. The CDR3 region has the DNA TGCGCCAGCAGCCAAGTAGGCGGGAGTCGGTCCTACAATGAGCAGTTCTTC. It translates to CASSQVGGSRSYNEQFF.

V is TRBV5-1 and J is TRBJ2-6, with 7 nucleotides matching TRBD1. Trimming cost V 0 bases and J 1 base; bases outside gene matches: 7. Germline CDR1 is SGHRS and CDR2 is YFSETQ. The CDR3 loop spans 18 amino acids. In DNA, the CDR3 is TGCGCCAGCAGCTTGGTTCGGGACAGTAAATCTGGGGCCAACGTCCTGACTTTC. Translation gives CASSLVRDSKSGANVLTF.